This T cell receptor (beta chain) came from a study of Ad26.COV2.S vaccination and SARS-CoV-2 variants. Overall study results and limits: Comparable non-spike TCR breadth was observed in vaccine and placebo recipients.

Some clones are missing from TCRdb's copy, which holds only in-frame ones; the method was immunoSEQ multiplex PCR. The top ten clones hold around 4.5% of a sample with about 470,000 clones, around 91% of them seen once. To note about this clone: Its antigen is currently unknown.

The treatment is: 15 to 20 received Ad26.COV2.S at low or high dose, single or two shots; roughly 5 received placebo; per-sample allocation not given. The samples were gathered on day 63 after the first injection of vaccine or placebo. An Ad26 vector expressing Wuhan-strain SARS-CoV-2 spike constituted the vaccine. The sample in question was peripheral blood, obtained in a trial of Ad26.COV2.S vaccine versus placebo. This clonotype was obtained from a person between 18 and 65 years old who received the Ad26.COV2.S COVID-19 vaccine or a placebo.

The CDR3 sequence is CASSLAQGLAHEQFF. CDR3 bases: TGTGCCAGCAGCCTCGCCCAGGGACTAGCGCATGAGCAGTTCTTC. V usage is TRBV11-3 and J usage is TRBJ2-1, with TRBD2 identical over 10 bases. This CDR3 has 15 amino acids. V lost 5 bases and J lost 8; bases outside the gene matches: 9. Germline-derived CDR1 and CDR2 are SGHNT and YENEEA.